The TCR beta chain described here comes from a study of T cell responses to AZD1222 COVID-19 vaccine. General study points: In the spike-specific TCR repertoire, nearly half reportedly target unmutated variant regions. Baseline serostatus was positive in only six or seven AZD1222 recipients.

After removal of 3 bases from V and 7 bases from J, the junction contained 23 bases not matched to a gene. The CDR3 contains 19 residues. Germline CDR1 reads MDHEN; CDR2 reads SYDVKM. About this clone: Its antigen is currently unknown.

Sequenced by immunoSEQ multiplex PCR; TCRdb stores in-frame clones only, minus some. This sample has roughly 110,000 clones, with more than 80% found just once. This TCR derives from an adult in good health. This chain connects TRBV28 to TRBJ2-7; 8 bases fit TRBD1. The specimen was peripheral blood, collected on day 0 of AZD1222 vaccination. CDR3 nucleotides: TGTGCCAGCAGTTTCCGAACCCCCCCTCAGGGGGCTCTGATCCGGGAGCAGTACTTC. Protein product: CASSFRTPPQGALIREQYF.